Shown below are 20 T cell receptor beta chains from a single sample sequenced in a study of blood T cell repertoires in COVID-19. Generated by immunoSEQ multiplex PCR, the TCRdb table keeps only in-frame clones and is missing some. The sample shows 80,000 to 100,000 clones, 85% to 90% of them seen only once. Material for sequencing was peripheral blood. These receptors were obtained from a human donor with COVID-19, enrolled during active disease. The donor label of this sample is uncertain.

The V and J genes are TRBV6-5 and TRBJ1-2; tentative D call: TRBD1 (6 bases). CDR1 is MNHEY, CDR2 SVGAGI, per germline. The ends were cut back, 4 bases at V and 8 bases at J, with 20 bases in the middle. The CDR3 is 15 residues long. The CDR3, as DNA: TGTGCCAGCAGTTTCGCCCGGGACACTGGACGGGGCTACACCTTC. This gives the protein CASSFARDTGRGYTF.

The CDR3 here is CASRGPGQGASPLHF. The CDR3 nucleotides read TGTGCCAGCAGAGGTCCGGGACAGGGGGCCTCACCCCTCCACTTT. V usage is TRBV6-5 and J usage is TRBJ1-6; 12 bases fit TRBD1. V lost 6 bases, J lost 10 bases, and 7 bases stayed unmatched. Germline CDR1 MNHEY, CDR2 SVGAGI. The CDR3 is made up of 15 amino acids.

The sample holds a few counts of this clone. The chain links TRBV30 to TRBJ1-1; tentatively, D is TRBD1 (5 bases). CDR3 length: 12 amino acids. V shed 4 bases and J shed 8 bases, with 14 bases lying between them. Per the germline V gene, CDR1 is GTSNPN and CDR2 is SVGIG (reference sequence). The CDR3 DNA follows: TGTGCCTGGACCTCGGGACGGGGGGAAGCTTTCTTT. It codes for CAWTSGRGEAFF.

The rearrangement joins TRBV7-9 to TRBJ1-3, with a weak D call TRBD1 (5 bases). V was shortened by 1 base and J by 7 bases, with 17 bases between the two germline ends. The CDR3 is 16 residues long. Germline CDR1 SEHNR, CDR2 FQNEAQ (reference sequence). The CDR3 DNA is TGTGCCAGCAGCTTAGTTTGGACCTTAGGGGATAACACCATATATTTT. Residues: CASSLVWTLGDNTIYF. Filled out from reference TRBV7-9 and TRBJ1-3, the complete variable domain reads DTGVSQNPRHKITKRGQNVTFRCDPISEHNRLYWYRQTLGQGPEFLTYFQNEAQLEKSRLLSDRFSAERPKGSFSTLEIQRTEQGDSAMYLCASSLVWTLGDNTIYFGEGSWLTVV.

The CDR3 loop is CASSPQETQYF. The CDR3, as DNA: TGTGCCAGCAGTCCACAAGAGACCCAGTACTTC. The chain couples TRBV6-6 to TRBJ2-5, with D unresolved. Per germline, CDR1 MNHNY and CDR2 SVGAGI (reference sequence). Trimming removed 5 bases from V and 2 bases from J, with 3 bases in between. There are 11 residues in the CDR3.

This clone was observed a handful of times. The CDR3 protein is CASKVGGANEQFF. CDR3 coding DNA: TGTGCCAGCAAGGTGGGAGGGGCCAATGAGCAGTTCTTC. The J gene is TRBJ2-1, the V gene TRBV2; 7 bases map to TRBD2. The ends lost 7 bases at V and 6 bases at J; junction bases unmatched: 6. The CDR3 is made up of 13 amino acids. Germline CDR1 is SNHLY and CDR2 is FYNNEI.

The rearrangement uses TRBV11-2 and TRBJ2-3, with TRBD2 as a possible D gene (5 bases). CDR1 is SGHAT, CDR2 FQNNGV, per germline. Trimming took 0 bases from V and 6 from J, leaving 13 bases between them. The CDR3 consists of 15 residues. CDR3 protein: CASSLDTGVEDTQYF. The CDR3 DNA reads TGTGCCAGCAGCTTAGATACCGGGGTAGAGGATACGCAGTATTTT.

This CDR3 is CASSLTERETQYF. CDR3 nucleotide sequence: TGTGCCAGCAGCTTAACGGAGCGAGAGACCCAGTACTTC. The gene calls are TRBV7-3 and TRBJ2-5, with D hard to call. CDR1 and CDR2 (germline): SGHTA, FQGTGA. Trimming stripped 0 bases from V and 4 bases from J, with 6 bases between. The CDR3 length is 13 residues. The full variable domain, with the rest looked up from reference TRBV7-3 and TRBJ2-5, is GAGVSQTPSNKVTEKGKYVELRCDPISGHTALYWYRQSLGQGPEFLIYFQGTGAADDSGLPNDRFFAVRPEGSVSTLKIQRTERGDSAVYLCASSLTERETQYFGPGTRLLVL.

In DNA form, the CDR3 reads TGCGCCAGCAGCCTACCGGGACTAGCGGGGGGCACAGATACGCAGTATTTT. Translated, it gives CASSLPGLAGGTDTQYF. This rearrangement joins TRBV5-1 to TRBJ2-3; 14 positions match TRBD2. The V gene's germline CDR1 is SGHRS and CDR2 YFSETQ. The CDR3 spans 17 residues. V lost 4 bases and J lost 1; bases outside the gene matches: 5.

The genes are TRBV7-2 and TRBJ2-7, with D possibly TRBD1 on 5 matching bases. The CDR3 sequence is 14 residues long. Germline lookup yields CDR1 SGHTA and CDR2 FQGNSA. Trimming stripped 4 bases from V and 4 bases from J, with 14 bases between. CDR3 residues: CASSSTNQGYEQYF. Here the CDR3 DNA reads TGTGCCAGCAGCTCTACCAATCAGGGTTACGAGCAGTACTTC.

The CDR3 here is CASSLGGTSGRGTQYF. The CDR3 bases are TGTGCCAGCAGCTTAGGGGGGACTAGCGGGAGAGGGACCCAGTACTTC. The chain is built from TRBV7-9 and TRBJ2-5, with 14 bases matching TRBD2. Losses at the gene ends were 1 base for V and 7 bases for J; bases not matched to a gene: 5. The CDR3 totals 16 residues. CDR1 and CDR2 (germline): SEHNR, FQNEAQ (reference sequence).

The CDR3 here is CASSLGGPHGYTF. The CDR3 DNA sequence: TGTGCCAGCAGCCTGGGGGGACCCCATGGCTACACCTTC. The chain combines TRBV25-1 with TRBJ1-2; D is perhaps TRBD1 (5 bases). This CDR3 spans 13 amino acids. Germline values: CDR1 MGHDK, CDR2 SYGVNS. The V end lost 6 bases, the J end lost 6 bases, and 14 bases lay between the germline ends.

J is TRBJ1-2 and V is TRBV4-1; a weak D match, TRBD1 (5 bases). V lost 4 bases and J lost 2, with 17 bases in between. The CDR3 sequence is 16 residues long. Germline V gives CDR1 MGHRA, CDR2 YSYEKL. CDR3 loop: CASSREGTGVNYGYTF. In DNA, the CDR3 is TGCGCCAGCAGCCGGGAAGGTACAGGAGTAAACTATGGCTACACCTTC.

This clone was counted once. The chain is built from TRBV6-5 and TRBJ1-1; D not certain. The CDR3 is 11 amino acids. The V end was cut by 7 bases, the J end by 5 bases, with 8 bases between. The germline gives CDR1 MNHEY, CDR2 SVGAGI. Written as DNA, the CDR3 is TGTGCCAGCAACCGGGGTACTGAAGCTTTCTTT. This codes for CASNRGTEAFF.

The chain couples TRBV6-6 to TRBJ2-7; 7 nucleotides agree with TRBD1. The germline gives CDR1 MNHNY, CDR2 SVGAGI (reference sequence). The CDR3 is 15 residues long. Trimming at V came to 6 bases and at J to 3 bases, leaving 11 bases not matched to a gene. The CDR3 DNA reads TGTGCCAGCAGCAGCCCTCGGACAGGAGACTACGAGCAGTACTTC. Protein sequence: CASSSPRTGDYEQYF.

This sequence joins TRBV7-2 and TRBJ2-5; D may be TRBD2 (6 bases). The CDR3 contains 13 residues. Trimming stripped 3 bases from V and 5 bases from J, with 10 bases between. Per germline, CDR1 SGHTA and CDR2 FQGNSA. The CDR3: CASSLTRRETQYF. In nucleotides, the CDR3 is TGTGCCAGCAGCTTGACTAGAAGGGAGACCCAGTACTTC.

The rearrangement uses TRBV2 and TRBJ2-1, with 10 bases fitting TRBD1. Trimming removed 5 bases from V and 7 bases from J; junction bases left unmatched: 8. This CDR3 is built from 15 residues. CDR1 SNHLY and CDR2 FYNNEI come from the germline V gene. The CDR3 loop is CASSKDRGVVNEQFF. CDR3 nucleotides: TGTGCCAGCAGTAAGGACAGGGGGGTGGTTAATGAGCAGTTCTTC.

In DNA, the CDR3 is TGTGCCATCCGATTACAGGGGGCGGGAAATCAGCCCCAGCATTTT. It yields the protein CAIRLQGAGNQPQHF. The V call is TRBV6-5, the J call TRBJ1-5; 9 bases are a match to TRBD1. Looked up from germline, CDR1 is MNHEY and CDR2 is SVGAGI. There are 15 residues in the CDR3. V dropped 10 bases and J dropped 4; count of bases not matched to a gene: 11.

This chain uses TRBV19 with TRBJ1-2; D not resolved. V lost 5 bases and J 14 bases, leaving 21 bases between the germline ends. CDR3 size: 13 residues. The germline V gene has CDR1 LNHDA and CDR2 SQIVND (reference sequence). CDR3 in DNA: TGTGCCAGTAGTCCAACGAGGGATCTCGAGAGGACCTTC. This codes for CASSPTRDLERTF.

The chain has TRBV19 and TRBJ1-1; D gene unclear. Germline V gives CDR1 LNHDA, CDR2 SQIVND (reference sequence). The CDR3 runs 14 residues. The V and J ends lost 7 bases and 0 bases respectively, with 12 bases between them. CDR3 nucleotide sequence: TGTGCCAGTAAGCCGACACAGCTGAACACTGAAGCTTTCTTT. This gives the protein CASKPTQLNTEAFF.